Sequencing of this T cell receptor (beta chain) was carried out in a study of cytomegalovirus exposure and HLA in healthy donors. The sample holds a few counts of this clone. Its antigen is unknown. The PCR employed 60 Vbeta primers together with 13 Jbeta primers. TCRdb keeps only in-frame clones here, not all; method: immunoSEQ multiplex PCR. This table has 200,000 to 250,000 clones, roughly 80% appearing once. General study points: Follow-up analysis seemed to connect common viral pathogens with several of the most significant clusters identified.

V shed 4 bases and J shed 2 bases, with 12 bases lying between them. The CDR3 extends over 14 amino acids. Germline V gene data show CDR1 as LNHDA and CDR2 as SQIVND (reference sequence). This chain connects TRBV19 to TRBJ2-7; unclear D gene. The sample consisted of PBMCs. This sequence originates from a girl aged 2 to 9 in good health and CMV-seronegative. As DNA, the CDR3 is TGTGCCAGTAGTAGCACGGTTCTCACCTACGAGCAGTACTTC. Encoded protein: CASSSTVLTYEQYF.